Listed below are T cell receptor beta chains from one sample, sequenced in a study of shared clonotypes between healthy human individuals. Sequencing used immunoSEQ multiplex PCR; TCRdb keeps in-frame clones, though not all of them. The sample lists around 510,000 clones, approximately 95% occurring once. Sequencing was performed on naive CD4+ T cells sorted from blood. These receptors originate from a woman in her 30s in good health. Both conserved end residues are part of each CDR3. A D gene is named only where the DNA matches it firmly.

d_call: -
v_call: TRBV28
cdr3_aa: CASRDDLETQYF

d_call: -
v_call: TRBV10-3
cdr3_aa: CAISAVLVQQSHEQYF

d_call: -
v_call: TRBV7-9
cdr3_aa: CASSSSSGANTEAFF

d_call: -
v_call: TRBV29-1
cdr3_aa: CSVAGTEYGYTF

d_call: -
v_call: TRBV20-1
cdr3_aa: CSALLGLGAFF

d_call: -
v_call: TRBV28
cdr3_aa: CASRVTPFTDTQYF

d_call: -
v_call: TRBV25-1
cdr3_aa: CASSEGGAFADTQYF

d_call: -
v_call: TRBV7-9
cdr3_aa: CASSPALRGRLKDTQYF

d_call: TRBD1
v_call: TRBV6-5
cdr3_aa: CASSRGQIQETQYF

d_call: -
v_call: TRBV10-3
cdr3_aa: CAISDPISWASTDTQYF

d_call: -
v_call: TRBV2
cdr3_aa: CASRLPGREAFF